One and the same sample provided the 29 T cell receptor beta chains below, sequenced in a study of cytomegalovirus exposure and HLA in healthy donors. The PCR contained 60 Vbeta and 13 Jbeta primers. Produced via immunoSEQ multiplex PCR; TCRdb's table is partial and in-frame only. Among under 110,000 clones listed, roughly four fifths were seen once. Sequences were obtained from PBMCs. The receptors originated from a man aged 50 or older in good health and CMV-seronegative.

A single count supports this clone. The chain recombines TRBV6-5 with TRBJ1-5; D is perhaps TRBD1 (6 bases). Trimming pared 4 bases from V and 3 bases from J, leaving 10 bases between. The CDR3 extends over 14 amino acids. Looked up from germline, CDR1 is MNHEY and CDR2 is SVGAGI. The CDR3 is CASSFRGYNQPQHF. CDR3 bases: TGTGCCAGCAGTTTCAGGGGTTACAATCAGCCCCAGCATTTT.

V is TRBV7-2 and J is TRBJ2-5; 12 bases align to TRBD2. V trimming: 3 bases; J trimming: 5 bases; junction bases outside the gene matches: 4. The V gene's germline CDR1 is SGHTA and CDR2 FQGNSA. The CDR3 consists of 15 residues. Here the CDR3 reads CASSFRTSGAETQYF. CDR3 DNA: TGTGCCAGCAGCTTCAGGACTAGCGGGGCCGAGACCCAGTACTTC.

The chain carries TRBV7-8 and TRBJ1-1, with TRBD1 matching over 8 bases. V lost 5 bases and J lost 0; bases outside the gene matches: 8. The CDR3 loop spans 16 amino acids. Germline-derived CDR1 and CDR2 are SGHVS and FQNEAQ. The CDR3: CASSPRQGIMNTEAFF. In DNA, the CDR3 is TGTGCCAGCAGCCCCAGACAGGGGATAATGAACACTGAAGCTTTCTTT.

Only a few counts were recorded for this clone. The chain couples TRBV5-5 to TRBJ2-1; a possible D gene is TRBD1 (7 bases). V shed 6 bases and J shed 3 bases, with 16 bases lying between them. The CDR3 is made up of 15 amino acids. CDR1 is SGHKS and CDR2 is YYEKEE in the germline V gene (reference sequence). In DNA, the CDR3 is TGTGCCAGCACCTTTCGACAGGGACTCTACAATGAGCAGTTCTTC. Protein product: CASTFRQGLYNEQFF.

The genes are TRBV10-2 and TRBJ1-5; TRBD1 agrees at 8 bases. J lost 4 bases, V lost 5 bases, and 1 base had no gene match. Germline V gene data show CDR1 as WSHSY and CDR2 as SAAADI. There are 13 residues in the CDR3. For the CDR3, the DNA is TGCGCCAGCAGTAGGACAGGGAATCAGCCCCAGCATTTT. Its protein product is CASSRTGNQPQHF.

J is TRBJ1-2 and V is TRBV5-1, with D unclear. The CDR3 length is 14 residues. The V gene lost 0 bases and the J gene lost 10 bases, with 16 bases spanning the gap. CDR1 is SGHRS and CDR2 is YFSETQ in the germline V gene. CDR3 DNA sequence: TGCGCCAGCAGCTTGGTAATGGATCGGGGTATCTACACCTTC. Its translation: CASSLVMDRGIYTF. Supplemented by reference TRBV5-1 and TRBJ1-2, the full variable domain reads KAGVTQTPRYLIKTRGQQVTLSCSPISGHRSVSWYQQTPGQGLQFLFEYFSETQRNKGNFPGRFSGRQFSNSRSEMNVSTLELGDSALYLCASSLVMDRGIYTFGSGTRLTVV.

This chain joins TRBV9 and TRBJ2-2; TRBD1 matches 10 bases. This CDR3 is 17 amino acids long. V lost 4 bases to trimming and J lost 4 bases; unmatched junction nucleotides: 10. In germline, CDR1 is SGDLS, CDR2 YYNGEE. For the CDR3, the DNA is TGTGCCAGCAGCCGACAGGGGGCCAACGGAGGCACCGGGGAGCTGTTTTTT. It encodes CASSRQGANGGTGELFF.

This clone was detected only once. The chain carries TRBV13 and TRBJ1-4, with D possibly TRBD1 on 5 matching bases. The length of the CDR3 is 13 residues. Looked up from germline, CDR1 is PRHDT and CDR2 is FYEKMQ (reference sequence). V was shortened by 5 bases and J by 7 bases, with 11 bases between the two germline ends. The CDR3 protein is CASSRRGVEKLFF. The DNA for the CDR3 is TGTGCCAGCAGCCGTCGGGGGGTTGAAAAACTGTTTTTT.

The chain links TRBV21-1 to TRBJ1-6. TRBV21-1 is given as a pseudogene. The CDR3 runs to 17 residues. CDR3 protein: CASSRLSGGRVTTPLHF. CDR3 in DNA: TGTGCCAGCAGCAGACTCTCCGGCGGCCGCGTTACAACACCCCTCCACTTT.

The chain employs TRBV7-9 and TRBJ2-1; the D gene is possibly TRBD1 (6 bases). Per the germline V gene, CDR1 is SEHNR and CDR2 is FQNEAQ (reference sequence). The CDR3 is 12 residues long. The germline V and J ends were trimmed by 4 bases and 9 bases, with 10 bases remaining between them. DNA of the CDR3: TGTGCCAGCAGCTCTACAGGGTTTGAGCAGTTCTTC. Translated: CASSSTGFEQFF.

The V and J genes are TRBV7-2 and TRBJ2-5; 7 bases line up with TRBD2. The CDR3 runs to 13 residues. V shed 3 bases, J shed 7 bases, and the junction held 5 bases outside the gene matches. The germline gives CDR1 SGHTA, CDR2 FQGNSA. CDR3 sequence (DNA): TGTGCCAGCAGCTTTCCGGGGGGTTGGACCCAGTACTTC. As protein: CASSFPGGWTQYF.

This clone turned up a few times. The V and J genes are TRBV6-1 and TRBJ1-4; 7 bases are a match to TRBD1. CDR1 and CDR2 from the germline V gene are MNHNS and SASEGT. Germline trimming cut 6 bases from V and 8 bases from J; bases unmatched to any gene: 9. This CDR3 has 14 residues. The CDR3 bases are TGTGCCAGCAGCTCGGACAGGAATTGGGAAAAACTGTTTTTT. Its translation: CASSSDRNWEKLFF.

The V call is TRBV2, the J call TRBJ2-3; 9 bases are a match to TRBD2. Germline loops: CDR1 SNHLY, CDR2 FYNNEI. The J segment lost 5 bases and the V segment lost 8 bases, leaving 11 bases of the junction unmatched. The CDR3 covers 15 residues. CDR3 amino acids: CASSFAGGAVDTQYF. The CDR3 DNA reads TGTGCCAGCTCCTTTGCGGGGGGGGCGGTAGATACGCAGTATTTT.

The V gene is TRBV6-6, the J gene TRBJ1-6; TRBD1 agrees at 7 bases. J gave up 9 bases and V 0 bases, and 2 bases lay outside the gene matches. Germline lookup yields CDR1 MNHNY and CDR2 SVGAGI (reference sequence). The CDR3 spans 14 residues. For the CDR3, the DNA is TGTGCCAGCAGTTACTCGGGACAGCCTTCACCCCTCCACTTT. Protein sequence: CASSYSGQPSPLHF.

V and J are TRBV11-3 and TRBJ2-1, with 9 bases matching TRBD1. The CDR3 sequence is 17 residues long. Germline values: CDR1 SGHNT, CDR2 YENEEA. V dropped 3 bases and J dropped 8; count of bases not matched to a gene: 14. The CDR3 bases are TGTGCCAGCAGCTTGAGATCACCGGGACAGGGTATCGATGAGCAGTTCTTC. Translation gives CASSLRSPGQGIDEQFF. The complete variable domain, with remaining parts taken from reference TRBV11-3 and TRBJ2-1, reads EAGVVQSPRYKIIEKKQPVAFWCNPISGHNTLYWYLQNLGQGPELLIRYENEEAVDDSQLPKDRFSAERLKGVDSTLKIQPAELGDSAVYLCASSLRSPGQGIDEQFFGPGTRLTVL.

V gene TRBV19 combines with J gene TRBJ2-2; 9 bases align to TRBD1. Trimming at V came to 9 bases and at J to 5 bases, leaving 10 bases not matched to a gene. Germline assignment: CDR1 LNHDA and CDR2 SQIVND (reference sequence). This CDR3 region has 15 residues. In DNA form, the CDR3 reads TGTGCCAGCTGCACACAGGGGGCGGGGACCGGGGAGCTGTTTTTT. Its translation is CASCTQGAGTGELFF.

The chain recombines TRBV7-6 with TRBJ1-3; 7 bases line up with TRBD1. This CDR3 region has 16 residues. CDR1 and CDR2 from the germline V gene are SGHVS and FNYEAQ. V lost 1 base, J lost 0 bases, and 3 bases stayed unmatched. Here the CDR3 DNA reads TGTGCCAGCAGCTTAGTCGGGACAGACTCTGGAAACACCATATATTTT. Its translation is CASSLVGTDSGNTIYF.

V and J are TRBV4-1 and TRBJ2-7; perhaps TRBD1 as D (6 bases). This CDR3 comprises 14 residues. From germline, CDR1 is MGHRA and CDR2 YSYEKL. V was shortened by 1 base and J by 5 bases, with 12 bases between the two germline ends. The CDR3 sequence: CASSQGRGTDEQYF. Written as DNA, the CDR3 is TGCGCCAGCAGCCAAGGAAGGGGGACGGACGAGCAGTACTTC.

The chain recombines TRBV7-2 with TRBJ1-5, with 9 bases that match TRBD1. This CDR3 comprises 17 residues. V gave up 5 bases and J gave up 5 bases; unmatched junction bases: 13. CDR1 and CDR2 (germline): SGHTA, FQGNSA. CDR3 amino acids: CASSPLRGQGHDQPQHF. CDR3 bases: TGTGCCAGCAGCCCGCTTCGGGGACAGGGTCATGATCAGCCCCAGCATTTT.

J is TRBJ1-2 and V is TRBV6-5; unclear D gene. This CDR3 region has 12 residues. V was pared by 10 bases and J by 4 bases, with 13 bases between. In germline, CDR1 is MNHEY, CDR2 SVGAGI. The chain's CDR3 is CATAAVGYGYTF. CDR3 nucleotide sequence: TGTGCCACCGCCGCGGTGGGCTATGGCTACACCTTC.

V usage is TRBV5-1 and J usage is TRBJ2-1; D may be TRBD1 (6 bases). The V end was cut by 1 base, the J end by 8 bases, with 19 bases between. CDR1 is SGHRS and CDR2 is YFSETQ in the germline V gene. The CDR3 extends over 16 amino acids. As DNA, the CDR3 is TGCGCCAGCAGCTTGCTTTACCCGACTGGGGGCGATGAGCAGTTCTTC. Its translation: CASSLLYPTGGDEQFF.

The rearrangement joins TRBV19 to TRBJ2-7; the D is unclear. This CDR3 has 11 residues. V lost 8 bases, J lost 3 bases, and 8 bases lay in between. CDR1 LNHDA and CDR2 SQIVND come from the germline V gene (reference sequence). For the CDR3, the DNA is TGTGCCAGTTCTCGGGTCTACGAGCAGTACTTC. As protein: CASSRVYEQYF.

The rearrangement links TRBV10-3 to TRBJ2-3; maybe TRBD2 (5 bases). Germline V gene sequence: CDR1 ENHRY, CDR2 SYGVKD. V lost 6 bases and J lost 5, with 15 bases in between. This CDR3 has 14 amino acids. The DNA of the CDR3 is TGTGCCATCAGGTATTCCACCGGGGAAGATACGCAGTATTTT. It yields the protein CAIRYSTGEDTQYF.

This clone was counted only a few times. Written as DNA, the CDR3 is TGTGCCAGCAGCCGGCGGGGGACCGCTAACTATGGCTACACCTTC. It yields the protein CASSRRGTANYGYTF. This sequence joins TRBV5-6 and TRBJ1-2; a weak D match, TRBD1 (5 bases). V was cut by 4 bases and J by 0 bases, with 13 bases left in between. Germline values: CDR1 SGHDT, CDR2 YYEEEE. CDR3 length: 15 residues.

CDR3 bases: TGCGCCAGCAGCTCCCGACAGGGGACCACAGATACGCAGTATTTT. It is translated as CASSSRQGTTDTQYF. The rearrangement uses TRBV5-1 and TRBJ2-3, with TRBD1 matching over 8 bases. J was trimmed by 2 bases and V by 3 bases; bases with no gene match: 5. In germline, CDR1 is SGHRS, CDR2 YFSETQ. There are 15 residues in the CDR3.

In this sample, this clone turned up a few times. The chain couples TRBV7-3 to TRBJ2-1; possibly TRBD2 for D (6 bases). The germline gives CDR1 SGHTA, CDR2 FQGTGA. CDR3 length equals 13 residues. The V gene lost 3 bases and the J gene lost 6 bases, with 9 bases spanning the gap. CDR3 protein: CASSLAGSNEQFF. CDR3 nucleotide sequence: TGTGCCAGCAGCTTGGCGGGATCCAATGAGCAGTTCTTC.

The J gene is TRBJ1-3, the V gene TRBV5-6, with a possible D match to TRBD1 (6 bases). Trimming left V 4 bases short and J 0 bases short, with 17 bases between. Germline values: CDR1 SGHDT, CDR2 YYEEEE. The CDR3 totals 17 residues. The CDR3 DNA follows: TGTGCCAGCAGCCTCAACGGACAGTCAAACTCTGGAAACACCATATATTTT. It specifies CASSLNGQSNSGNTIYF.

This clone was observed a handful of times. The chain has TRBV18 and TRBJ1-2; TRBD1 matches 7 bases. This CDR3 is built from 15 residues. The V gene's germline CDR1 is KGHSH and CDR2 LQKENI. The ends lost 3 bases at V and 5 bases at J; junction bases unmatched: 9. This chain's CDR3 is CASSPRQGVRYGYTF. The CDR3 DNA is TGTGCCAGCTCACCCCGACAGGGAGTGCGGTATGGCTACACCTTC.

The CDR3 region has the DNA TGTGCCAGCAGCGCCAGACCCGGGAACTATGGCTACACCTTC. It is translated as CASSARPGNYGYTF. The gene calls are TRBV9 and TRBJ1-2, with D uncertain. The CDR3 is 14 residues long. Germline V lookup: CDR1 SGDLS, CDR2 YYNGEE. Trimming shortened V by 3 bases and J by 2 bases, and 11 bases separated the two germline ends.